These 29 T cell receptor beta chains share one sample of origin, sequenced in a study of T-cell reconstitution after alpha-beta-depleted transplantation in children. Molecular barcoding with unique molecular identifiers was used for the TCRbeta library. One entry per CDR3 protein, called by TCRdb with MiXCR from the PCR reads. Of some 200,000 distinct CDR3 sequences listed, just over 14% are singletons. This sample comprised PBMCs from the stem cell graft donor, obtained from the stem cell graft. These receptors all come from a human donor who donated a stem cell graft to a child with acute lymphoblastic leukemia.

Only a few counts were recorded for this clonotype. This sequence joins TRBV12-3 or TRBV12-4 and TRBJ2-3; weak D call: TRBD2 (6 bases). Trimming removed 10 bases from V and 0 bases from J, with 17 bases in between. This CDR3 comprises 15 residues. CDR3 in DNA: TGTGCCACCCTTAGAGGCGGGACTAGCACAGATACGCAGTATTTT. The encoded protein is CATLRGGTSTDTQYF.

This chain joins TRBV5-1 and TRBJ1-1; TRBD1 matches at 8 bases. CDR1 SGHRS and CDR2 YFSETQ come from the germline V gene. This CDR3 is 15 amino acids long. V trimming: 2 bases; J trimming: 2 bases; junction bases outside the gene matches: 5. The CDR3 sequence is CASSFYDRGNTEAFF. The CDR3 nucleotides are TGCGCCAGCAGCTTTTACGACAGGGGCAACACTGAAGCTTTCTTT.

This clonotype came up a few times. The chain is built from TRBV24-1 and TRBJ2-1, with 13 bases aligning to TRBD2. CDR3 length: 15 residues. V trimming: 5 bases; J trimming: 7 bases; junction bases outside the gene matches: 4. CDR1 is KGHDR, CDR2 SFDVKD, per germline. CDR3 bases: TGTGCCACCAGTGCCCGGACTAGCGGGAGAAATGAGCAGTTCTTC. Amino acid sequence: CATSARTSGRNEQFF.

The chain is built from TRBV4-1 and TRBJ1-1; D may be TRBD1 (5 bases). Germline CDR1 and CDR2: MGHRA and YSYEKL. Trimming removed 1 base at V and 2 bases at J, with 23 bases between. The CDR3 length is 19 residues. The CDR3 nucleotides are TGCGCCAGCAGCCAAGTGCGCCGGACAAGCAAAGCCTCAAACACTGAAGCTTTCTTT. Amino acids: CASSQVRRTSKASNTEAFF.

In its sample, this clonotype was seen many times. The chain recombines TRBV5-1 with TRBJ2-7, with D possibly being TRBD1 (5 bases). The length of the CDR3 is 14 residues. V lost 0 bases and J 6 bases, leaving 13 bases between the germline ends. From germline, CDR1 is SGHRS and CDR2 YFSETQ. CDR3 sequence: CASSLVQGTGEQYF. Here the CDR3 DNA reads TGCGCCAGCAGCTTGGTTCAGGGTACGGGCGAGCAGTACTTC.

V and J are TRBV14 and TRBJ1-1; D uncertain. Per the germline V gene, CDR1 is SGHDN and CDR2 is FVKESK. Between the trimmed V and J ends, which lost 4 bases and 8 bases, there was a span of 14 bases. The CDR3 runs 13 residues. This chain's CDR3 is CASSPLPGEEAFF. DNA of the CDR3: TGTGCCAGCAGCCCCCTCCCCGGGGAAGAAGCTTTCTTT.

This clonotype was detected ten times or more. The chain uses TRBV7-9 and TRBJ2-3; 12 nucleotides match TRBD2. The CDR3 consists of 14 residues. V lost 5 bases to trimming and J lost 5 bases; unmatched junction nucleotides: 2. The germline V gene encodes CDR1 SEHNR and CDR2 FQNEAQ (reference sequence). In nucleotides, the CDR3 is TGTGCCAGCAGCCCGGGACTAGCGGGAGATACGCAGTATTTT. This encodes CASSPGLAGDTQYF.

This clonotype appeared many times. The chain uses TRBV10-3 and TRBJ2-1, with D tentatively TRBD1 or TRBD2 (5 bases each). The V and J ends lost 11 bases and 3 bases respectively, with 11 bases between them. CDR1 and CDR2 from the germline V gene are ENHRY and SYGVKD. CDR3 length equals 12 residues. DNA of the CDR3: TGTGCCGTGGGTGGGGGCTACAATGAGCAGTTCTTC. Amino acid sequence: CAVGGGYNEQFF.

In its sample, this clonotype was seen a few times. The chain uses TRBV11-3 and TRBJ2-1; D is possibly TRBD1 (7 bases). Germline V lookup: CDR1 SGHNT, CDR2 YENEEA. The CDR3 is made up of 14 amino acids. With 4 bases removed from V and 5 bases from J, the gap between germline ends came to 12 bases. CDR3: CASSWGDRHNEQFF. Written as DNA, the CDR3 is TGTGCCAGCAGCTGGGGGGACAGACACAATGAGCAGTTCTTC.

This clonotype was seen many times. The chain has TRBV2 and TRBJ1-3; D not resolved. V was trimmed by 1 base and J by 6 bases, leaving 19 bases between them. Germline V gives CDR1 SNHLY, CDR2 FYNNEI. The CDR3 loop spans 17 amino acids. CDR3 region: CASSEVDLGRSPNTIYF. CDR3 nucleotide sequence: TGTGCCAGCAGTGAAGTTGATCTGGGCAGGTCGCCAAACACCATATATTTT.

This clonotype was found many times. The rearrangement uses TRBV29-1 and TRBJ2-7; TRBD1 might be the D (6 bases). Per germline, CDR1 SQVTM and CDR2 ANQGSEA. The ends were cut back, 7 bases at V and 3 bases at J, with 13 bases in the middle. CDR3 length: 12 residues. The CDR3 spells CSGGHQIYEQYF. The CDR3 DNA reads TGCAGCGGGGGGCACCAGATCTACGAGCAGTACTTC.

This clonotype was seen repeatedly, ten times or more. V gene TRBV5-5 combines with J gene TRBJ1-1, with D perhaps TRBD1 (6 bases). The CDR3 runs to 13 residues. The V end lost 1 base, the J end lost 5 bases, and 9 bases lay between the germline ends. Looked up from germline, CDR1 is SGHKS and CDR2 is YYEKEE (reference sequence). The CDR3 DNA reads as TGTGCCAGCAGCTTGATGAGGGGGACTGAAGCTTTCTTT. Protein product: CASSLMRGTEAFF.

In its sample, this clonotype was seen many times. This chain uses TRBV12-3 or TRBV12-4 with TRBJ2-7; D possibly corresponds to TRBD1 (7 bases). The CDR3 runs to 15 residues. The ends were cut back, 3 bases at V and 2 bases at J, with 14 bases in the middle. The CDR3 bases are TGTGCCAGCAGTTTTGATCCAGGGGGGACCTACGAGCAGTACTTC. Translation gives CASSFDPGGTYEQYF.

At least ten counts were recorded for this clonotype. The chain employs TRBV6-1 and TRBJ1-4; D not resolved. Between the trimmed V and J ends, which lost 6 bases and 7 bases, there was a span of 18 bases. Germline CDR1 is MNHNS and CDR2 is SASEGT. CDR3 length equals 15 residues. The CDR3 DNA reads TGTGCCAGCAGCCGCTGGGAGGGTTCTGGTGAAAAACTGTTTTTT. This gives the protein CASSRWEGSGEKLFF.

This clonotype was found many times. The V gene is TRBV5-5, the J gene TRBJ1-3; D remains unclear. The CDR3 length is 17 residues. The V gene's germline CDR1 is SGHKS and CDR2 YYEKEE (reference sequence). V dropped 0 bases and J dropped 0 bases, with 13 bases sitting between them. CDR3 sequence (DNA): TGTGCCAGCAGCTTGGAGAGGACGGACCGCTCTGGAAACACCATATATTTT. Amino acid sequence: CASSLERTDRSGNTIYF.

This clonotype has a count of ten or more. V is TRBV20-1 and J is TRBJ2-5, with a possible D match to TRBD1 (5 bases). The CDR3 sequence is 15 residues long. Germline V CDR1 and CDR2: DFQATT, SNEGSKA (reference sequence). The ends were cut back, 1 base at V and 2 bases at J, with 14 bases in the middle. The CDR3 DNA reads TGCAGTGCTAGAGCCCATACGACAGAGCAAGAGACCCAGTACTTC. Translated, it gives CSARAHTTEQETQYF.

There are many counts of this clonotype. V is TRBV18 and J is TRBJ2-7; D tentatively fits TRBD1 or TRBD2 (5 bases each). This CDR3 is 12 amino acids long. Germline-derived CDR1 and CDR2 are KGHSH and LQKENI. V was trimmed by 6 bases and J by 3 bases, leaving 9 bases between them. The CDR3 DNA reads TGTGCCAGCTCGGGGGACGGCTACGAGCAGTACTTC. Residues: CASSGDGYEQYF.

This chain uses TRBV28 with TRBJ1-6; TRBD1 might be the D (5 bases). Germline-derived CDR1 and CDR2 are MDHEN and SYDVKM. The CDR3 runs to 16 residues. Trimming left V 3 bases short and J 1 base short, with 10 bases between. The CDR3 spells CASSLGGNSYNSPLHF. Here the CDR3 DNA reads TGTGCCAGCAGTTTGGGGGGAAATTCCTATAATTCACCCCTCCACTTT. Combining the CDR3 with reference TRBV28 and TRBJ1-6 gives the whole variable domain DVKVTQSSRYLVKRTGEKVFLECVQDMDHENMFWYRQDPGLGLRLIYFSYDVKMKEKGDIPEGYSVSREKKERFSLILESASTNQTSMYLCASSLGGNSYNSPLHFGNGTRLTVT.

The V gene is TRBV7-9, the J gene TRBJ2-5; TRBD2 matches 14 bases. The CDR3 length is 16 residues. The germline CDR1 and CDR2 sequences are SEHNR and FQNEAQ (reference sequence). The J segment lost 4 bases and the V segment lost 4 bases, leaving 5 bases of the junction unmatched. This CDR3 is CASSSGGLAGAETQYF. The CDR3 DNA reads TGTGCCAGCAGCTCGGGGGGACTAGCGGGAGCAGAGACCCAGTACTTC. Looking up the rest from reference TRBV7-9 and TRBJ2-5 gives the full variable domain: DTGVSQNPRHKITKRGQNVTFRCDPISEHNRLYWYRQTLGQGPEFLTYFQNEAQLEKSRLLSDRFSAERPKGSFSTLEIQRTEQGDSAMYLCASSSGGLAGAETQYFGPGTRLLVL.

This clonotype was seen many times. The chain employs TRBV29-1 and TRBJ2-7, with a tentative D call TRBD2 (5 bases). This CDR3 spans 11 amino acids. V lost 4 bases, J lost 7 bases, and 11 bases lay in between. Germline V gives CDR1 SQVTM, CDR2 ANQGSEA. The CDR3 DNA reads TGCAGCGTTGCGAGCGGAGGAGAGCAGTACTTC. Its protein is CSVASGGEQYF.

The rearrangement uses TRBV5-6 and TRBJ2-7; TRBD2 matches 9 bases. The V gene's germline CDR1 is SGHDT and CDR2 YYEEEE. This CDR3 has 18 amino acids. The ends lost 3 bases at V and 3 bases at J; junction bases unmatched: 16. CDR3 loop: CASSSLWGAGGLLYEQYF. The CDR3 coding sequence is TGTGCCAGCAGCTCCCTTTGGGGAGCGGGAGGATTGCTCTACGAGCAGTACTTC.

This clonotype was seen at least ten times. The chain links TRBV12-3 or TRBV12-4 to TRBJ1-1; D is perhaps TRBD1 (5 bases). This CDR3 has 15 amino acids. The V end lost 1 base, the J end lost 6 bases, and 15 bases lay between the germline ends. The chain's CDR3 is CASSLGGRRFAEAFF. CDR3 sequence (DNA): TGTGCCAGCAGTTTAGGGGGGAGACGATTCGCTGAAGCTTTCTTT.

Ten or more counts support this clonotype. The J gene is TRBJ1-2, the V gene TRBV12-3 or TRBV12-4; a weak D match, TRBD1 (5 bases). The CDR3 runs to 14 residues. V was pared by 5 bases and J by 6 bases, with 16 bases between. This CDR3 is CASSPRQGPNGYTF. The CDR3 nucleotides are TGTGCCAGCAGTCCCCGGCAGGGCCCAAATGGCTACACCTTC.

There are many counts of this clonotype. J is TRBJ1-4 and V is TRBV28; D uncertain. CDR3 length equals 13 residues. Germline V CDR1 and CDR2: MDHEN, SYDVKM. V lost 6 bases and J lost 8, with 13 bases in between. This CDR3 is CASSRSQWEKLFF. The CDR3 DNA follows: TGTGCCAGCAGCAGAAGTCAGTGGGAAAAACTGTTTTTT.

Many counts were recorded for this clonotype. The V gene is TRBV20-1, the J gene TRBJ2-1, with 15 bases lining up with TRBD2. Germline CDR1 reads DFQATT; CDR2 reads SNEGSKA (reference sequence). The V gene end was trimmed by 1 base and the J gene end by 4 bases; junction bases not matched to a gene: 5. This CDR3 comprises 17 residues. The CDR3 region is CSARVGGTSGRYNEQFF. The DNA of the CDR3 is TGCAGTGCTAGAGTGGGGGGGACTAGCGGGAGGTACAATGAGCAGTTCTTC.

V gene TRBV28 combines with J gene TRBJ2-2, with D perhaps matching TRBD2 (5 bases). The CDR3 loop spans 15 amino acids. The germline V gene encodes CDR1 MDHEN and CDR2 SYDVKM. V was pared by 5 bases and J by 5 bases, with 15 bases between. CDR3 DNA: TGTGCCAGCAGTCTAGGAGGCAGAAAGACCGGGGAGCTGTTTTTT. This translates into CASSLGGRKTGELFF.

This clonotype was observed many times. The rearrangement joins TRBV5-1 to TRBJ2-5, with D possibly matching TRBD2 (5 bases). From germline, CDR1 is SGHRS and CDR2 YFSETQ. V was trimmed by 8 bases and J by 5 bases, leaving 13 bases between them. The CDR3 covers 12 residues. CDR3 coding DNA: TGCGCCAGGTTGTGGCGGGCGGAGACCCAGTACTTC. As protein: CARLWRAETQYF.

The rearrangement joins TRBV13 to TRBJ1-1; D is possibly TRBD1 (6 bases). The length of the CDR3 is 14 residues. Trimming removed 5 bases from V and 5 bases from J, with 15 bases in between. The germline V gene encodes CDR1 PRHDT and CDR2 FYEKMQ (reference sequence). The CDR3 spells CASSKSAGVTEAFF. The CDR3 DNA follows: TGTGCCAGCAGCAAGAGCGCAGGGGTTACTGAAGCTTTCTTT.

The table lists this clonotype with many counts. This chain joins TRBV9 and TRBJ2-1, with 10 bases identical to TRBD2. The CDR3 sequence is 17 residues long. Losses at the gene ends were 2 bases for V and 7 bases for J; bases not matched to a gene: 12. Per the germline V gene, CDR1 is SGDLS and CDR2 is YYNGEE. The CDR3, as DNA: TGTGCCAGCAGCGTTGTCCCAAGAGCGGGAGGGAAGAATGAGCAGTTCTTC. Translating it yields CASSVVPRAGGKNEQFF.